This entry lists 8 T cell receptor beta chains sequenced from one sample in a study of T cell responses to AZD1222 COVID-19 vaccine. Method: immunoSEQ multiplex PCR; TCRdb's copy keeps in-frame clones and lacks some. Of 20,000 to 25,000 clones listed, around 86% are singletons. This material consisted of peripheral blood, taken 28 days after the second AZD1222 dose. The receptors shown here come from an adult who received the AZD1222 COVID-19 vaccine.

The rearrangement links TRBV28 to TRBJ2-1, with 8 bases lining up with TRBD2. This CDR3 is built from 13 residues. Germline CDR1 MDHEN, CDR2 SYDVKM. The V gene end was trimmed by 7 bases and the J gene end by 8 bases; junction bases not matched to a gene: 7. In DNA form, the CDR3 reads TGTGCCAGCACCCTCAGCGGGGGCTATGAGCAGTTCTTC. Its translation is CASTLSGGYEQFF.

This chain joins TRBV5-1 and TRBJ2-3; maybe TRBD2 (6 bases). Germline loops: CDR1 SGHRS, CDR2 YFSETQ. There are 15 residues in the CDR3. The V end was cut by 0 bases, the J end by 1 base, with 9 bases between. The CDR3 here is CASSLASSGTDTQYF. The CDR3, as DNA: TGCGCCAGCAGCTTGGCGTCTAGCGGCACAGATACGCAGTATTTT.

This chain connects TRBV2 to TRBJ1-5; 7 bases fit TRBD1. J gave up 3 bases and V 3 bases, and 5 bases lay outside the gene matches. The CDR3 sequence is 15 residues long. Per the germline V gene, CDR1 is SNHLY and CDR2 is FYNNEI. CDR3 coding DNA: TGTGCCAGCAGTGAGAAGGGGGCCGACAATCAGCCCCAGCATTTT. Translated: CASSEKGADNQPQHF.

CDR3 nucleotide sequence: TGTGCCAGCAGCTTAAGGACTAGCGCATCTGGGGCCAACGTCCTGACTTTC. Translation gives CASSLRTSASGANVLTF. V gene TRBV7-3 combines with J gene TRBJ2-6; 9 bases agree with TRBD2. Trimming cost V 1 base and J 1 base; bases outside gene matches: 2. The CDR3 length is 17 residues. From germline, CDR1 is SGHTA and CDR2 FQGTGA. Using reference TRBV7-3 and TRBJ2-6 for the parts outside the CDR3, the full variable domain is GAGVSQTPSNKVTEKGKYVELRCDPISGHTALYWYRQSLGQGPEFLIYFQGTGAADDSGLPNDRFFAVRPEGSVSTLKIQRTERGDSAVYLCASSLRTSASGANVLTFGAGSRLTVL.

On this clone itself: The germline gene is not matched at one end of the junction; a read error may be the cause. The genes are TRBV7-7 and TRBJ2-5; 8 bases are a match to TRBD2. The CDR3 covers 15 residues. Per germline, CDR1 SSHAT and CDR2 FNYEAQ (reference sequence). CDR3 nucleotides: TGTGCTAGCAGCCCAGGACTAGCAGCCCAGGAGACCCAGTACTTC. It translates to CASSPGLAAQETQYF.

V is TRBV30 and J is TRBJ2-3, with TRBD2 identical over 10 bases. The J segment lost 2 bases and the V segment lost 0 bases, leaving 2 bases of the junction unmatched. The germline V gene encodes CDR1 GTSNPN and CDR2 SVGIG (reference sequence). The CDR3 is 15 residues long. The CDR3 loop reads CAWSVGLADTDTQYF. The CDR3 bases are TGTGCCTGGAGTGTCGGACTAGCGGACACAGATACGCAGTATTTT.

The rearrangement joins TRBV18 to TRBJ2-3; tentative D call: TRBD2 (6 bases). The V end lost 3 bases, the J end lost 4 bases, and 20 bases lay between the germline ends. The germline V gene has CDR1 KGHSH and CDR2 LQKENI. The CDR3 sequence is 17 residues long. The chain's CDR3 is CASSPLEAGQVPDTQYF. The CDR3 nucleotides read TGTGCCAGCTCACCTTTGGAAGCGGGTCAAGTCCCAGATACGCAGTATTTT.

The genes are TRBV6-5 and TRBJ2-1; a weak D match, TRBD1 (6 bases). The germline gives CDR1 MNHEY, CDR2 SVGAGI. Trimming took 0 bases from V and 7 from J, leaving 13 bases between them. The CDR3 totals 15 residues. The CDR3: CASSYSTQGWNEQFF. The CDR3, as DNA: TGTGCCAGCAGTTACTCGACTCAGGGGTGGAATGAGCAGTTCTTC.